This T cell receptor (beta chain) originates from a study of T cell responses to AZD1222 COVID-19 vaccine. Method: immunoSEQ multiplex PCR; TCRdb's copy keeps in-frame clones and lacks some. The sample carries roughly 140,000 clones, around 88% recorded once. The CDR3 covers 14 residues. Germline V CDR1 and CDR2: KGHDR, SFDVKD. Trimming cost V 3 bases and J 9 bases; bases outside gene matches: 6. The clonotype originates from an adult in good health. The chain carries TRBV24-1 and TRBJ2-1; TRBD2 matches at 8 bases. The input for sequencing was peripheral blood, taken on day 0 of MenACWY control vaccination. DNA of the CDR3: TGTGCCACCAGTGATCCGGGGGGGTGGGGTGAGCAGTTCTTC. Translation gives CATSDPGGWGEQFF.